This T cell receptor beta chain was captured in a study of cytomegalovirus exposure and HLA in healthy donors. This clone was picked up a small number of times. This table comes from immunoSEQ multiplex PCR, and its TCRdb copy is limited to in-frame clones, with some not included. Of some 150,000 clones listed, 87% are singletons. CDR3 length: 15 amino acids. Germline V gene lookup returns CDR1 SEHNR and CDR2 FQNEAQ (reference sequence). Unmatched junction bases numbered 1, after V lost 2 bases and J lost 0 bases. V gene TRBV7-9 combines with J gene TRBJ1-1; TRBD1 matches at 9 bases. Sequencing used PBMCs. The source is a woman aged 25-40 years in good health and CMV-seronegative. CDR3 sequence reads: CASSLRDRVNTEAFF. The CDR3 region has the DNA TGTGCCAGCAGCTTAAGGGACAGGGTGAACACTGAAGCTTTCTTT.